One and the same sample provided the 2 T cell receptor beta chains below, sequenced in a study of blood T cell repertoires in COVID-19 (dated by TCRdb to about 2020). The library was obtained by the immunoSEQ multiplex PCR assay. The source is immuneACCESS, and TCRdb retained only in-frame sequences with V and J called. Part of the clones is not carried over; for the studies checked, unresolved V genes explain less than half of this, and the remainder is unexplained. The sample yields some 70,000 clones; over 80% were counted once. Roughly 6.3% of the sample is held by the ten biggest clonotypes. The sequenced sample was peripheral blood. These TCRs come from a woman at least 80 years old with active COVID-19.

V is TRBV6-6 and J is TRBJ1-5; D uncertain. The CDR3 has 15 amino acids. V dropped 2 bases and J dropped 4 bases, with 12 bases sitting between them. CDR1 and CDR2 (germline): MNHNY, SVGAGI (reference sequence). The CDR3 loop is CASSYAASLNQPQHF. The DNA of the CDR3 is TGTGCCAGCAGTTACGCTGCAAGTCTAAATCAGCCCCAGCATTTT.

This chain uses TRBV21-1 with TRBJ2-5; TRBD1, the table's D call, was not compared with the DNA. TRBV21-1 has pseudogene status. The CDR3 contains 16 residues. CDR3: CASSQLRDTYLRTQYF. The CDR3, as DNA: TGTGCCAGCAGCCAACTCCGGGACACATACCTCCGGACCCAGTACTTC.